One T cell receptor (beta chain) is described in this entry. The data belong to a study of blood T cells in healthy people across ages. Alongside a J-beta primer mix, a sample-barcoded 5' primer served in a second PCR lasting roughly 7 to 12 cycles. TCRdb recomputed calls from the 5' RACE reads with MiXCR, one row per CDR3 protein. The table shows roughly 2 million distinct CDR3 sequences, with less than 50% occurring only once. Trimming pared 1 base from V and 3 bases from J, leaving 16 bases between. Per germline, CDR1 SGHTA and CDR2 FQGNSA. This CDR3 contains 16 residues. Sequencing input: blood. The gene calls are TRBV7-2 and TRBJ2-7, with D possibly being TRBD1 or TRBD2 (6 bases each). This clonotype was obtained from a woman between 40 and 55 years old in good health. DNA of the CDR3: TGTGCCAGCAGCTTAGGAGGGGGGAGAGGGGTCTACGAGCAGTACTTC. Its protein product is CASSLGGGRGVYEQYF.